This T cell receptor beta chain was captured in a study of PD-1 blockade in classical Hodgkin lymphoma. Time point here: cycle 4 day 1 (C4D1), after less than 7 weeks of nivolumab. Each patient relapsed following autologous stem cell transplantation, and prior brentuximab vedotin exposure differed. Libraries were prepared by immunoSEQ multiplex PCR; TCRdb keeps only in-frame clonotypes and omits some of them. In the table there are tens of thousands of clones, around 80% of which are singletons. This CDR3 is built from 14 residues. CDR1 is SGHNT and CDR2 is YYREEE in the germline V gene (reference sequence). The V and J ends lost 4 bases and 0 bases respectively, with 11 bases between them.

The specimen comprised peripheral blood mononuclear cells (PBMCs), sampled before the fourth cycle of nivolumab. The genes are TRBV5-4 and TRBJ2-7, with D tentatively TRBD1 (6 bases). The sequence was obtained from a human donor with classical Hodgkin lymphoma. CDR3 sequence: CASSGGQSSYEQYF. The CDR3 bases are TGTGCCAGCAGCGGGGGACAAAGCTCCTACGAGCAGTACTTC.